Presented here are 14 T cell receptor beta chains from one specimen sequenced in a study of identical twins (dated by TCRdb to 2016 to 2017). Receptor amplification or capture employed 5' RACE. TCRdb records Illumina HiSeq 2000 as the sequencer. The public reads were quality trimmed at Q25 with fastp and then assembled into clones with MiXCR by TCRdb, keeping productive beta chains. Identical CDR3 protein sequences are pooled into one entry, listed with their most common genes and DNA. This sample comprises around 95,000 distinct CDR3 sequences, about 6% of them detected only once. The biggest ten clones account for about 12% of the sample. The sequencing sample was made of memory T cells sorted from blood. Sample cell subset or site, as interpreted from the label and publication: CD45RO+ enriched T cells. These receptor sequences come from a woman between 45 and 65 years old in good health.

This clonotype was recorded many times. This chain uses TRBV3-1 with TRBJ2-5; 7 nucleotides match TRBD2. The germline V gene encodes CDR1 LGHDT and CDR2 YNNKEL (reference sequence). V dropped 0 bases and J dropped 0; count of bases not matched to a gene: 1. The CDR3 sequence is 15 residues long. CDR3 sequence reads: CASSQDGRNQETQYF. The CDR3 nucleotides are TGTGCCAGCAGCCAAGACGGGAGGAACCAAGAGACCCAGTACTTC.

This clonotype was counted many times. This sequence joins TRBV13 and TRBJ2-5, with 8 nucleotides matching TRBD1. V trimming: 4 bases; J trimming: 4 bases; junction bases outside the gene matches: 5. CDR3 length equals 14 residues. Germline CDR1 reads PRHDT; CDR2 reads FYEKMQ (reference sequence). CDR3 region: CASSSSGTGETQYF. As DNA, the CDR3 is TGTGCCAGCAGCTCTTCCGGGACAGGAGAGACCCAGTACTTC.

This clonotype was observed at least ten times. The chain recombines TRBV7-2 with TRBJ1-6; D unclear. V was cut by 0 bases and J by 5 bases, with 5 bases left in between. This CDR3 is built from 14 residues. Germline-derived CDR1 and CDR2 are SGHTA and FQGNSA. The CDR3 bases are TGTGCCAGCAGCTTAGCGACCAATAATTCACCCCTCCACTTT. This sequence encodes CASSLATNNSPLHF.

This clonotype was counted at least ten times. The chain employs TRBV12-3 or TRBV12-4 and TRBJ2-1; the D gene could be TRBD1 or TRBD2 (5 bases each). This CDR3 comprises 15 residues. The germline V and J ends were trimmed by 0 bases and 0 bases, with 6 bases remaining between them. Written as DNA, the CDR3 is TGTGCCAGCAGTTTAGCGGGGACCTCCTACAATGAGCAGTTCTTC. As protein: CASSLAGTSYNEQFF.

This clonotype has ten or more counts. The V and J genes are TRBV7-9 and TRBJ2-7, with D perhaps matching TRBD1 (6 bases). Trimming stripped 2 bases from V and 4 bases from J, with 12 bases between. The CDR3 is 14 amino acids. Germline CDR1 is SEHNR and CDR2 is FQNEAQ (reference sequence). Here the CDR3 reads CASSLPGHPYEQYF. In DNA, the CDR3 is TGTGCCAGCAGCTTACCGGGACACCCTTACGAGCAGTACTTC.

This clonotype came up many times. The rearrangement joins TRBV12-3 or TRBV12-4 to TRBJ2-6; D might be TRBD1 or TRBD2, each matching 6 bases. V was shortened by 6 bases and J by 0 bases, with 12 bases between the two germline ends. The CDR3 runs to 16 residues. The chain's CDR3 is CASSGGLPSGANVLTF. The DNA of the CDR3 is TGTGCCAGCAGCGGGGGCCTTCCCTCTGGGGCCAACGTCCTGACTTTC.

This clonotype has only a few counts. A read error may produce the germline difference seen at one junction end. The V gene is TRBV7-2, the J gene TRBJ2-1; D unclear. CDR3 size: 11 residues. From germline, CDR1 is SGHTA and CDR2 FQGNSA. CDR3 sequence (DNA): TGTGCCGGCAGCGCGCACAATGAGCAGTTCTTC. Translated: CAGSAHNEQFF.

J is TRBJ2-1 and V is TRBV7-8; 7 positions agree with TRBD2. CDR1 is SGHVS and CDR2 is FQNEAQ in the germline V gene. After removal of 3 bases from V and 5 bases from J, the junction contained 4 bases not matched to a gene. This CDR3 is 14 amino acids long. CDR3 region: CASSFGTINNEQFF. The CDR3, as DNA: TGTGCCAGCAGCTTCGGGACTATCAACAATGAGCAGTTCTTC.

This clonotype was observed at least ten times. The rearrangement joins TRBV19 to TRBJ2-2; D remains ambiguous. Germline V gene lookup returns CDR1 LNHDA and CDR2 SQIVND (reference sequence). The CDR3 consists of 14 residues. Trimming left V 3 bases short and J 0 bases short, with 5 bases between. The CDR3 is CASSIRANTGELFF. In nucleotides, the CDR3 is TGTGCCAGTAGTATCCGGGCGAACACCGGGGAGCTGTTTTTT.

About this clonotype: A much larger clonotype is one base distant, so this may be a read error. In this CDR3 the conserved last residue, phenylalanine or tryptophan, is missing, so a read error is likely. The CDR3 DNA follows: TGCAGTGCTTATCCGGGACTAGCATCCAATGAGCAGTTCCTC. Protein sequence: CSAYPGLASNEQFL. The chain combines TRBV20-1 with TRBJ2-1; 9 bases line up with TRBD2. Losses at the gene ends were 5 bases for V and 6 bases for J; bases not matched to a gene: 8. CDR3 length equals 14 residues. Per the germline V gene, CDR1 is DFQATT and CDR2 is SNEGSKA (reference sequence).

This clonotype was seen at least ten times. The chain recombines TRBV29-1 with TRBJ2-3, with D maybe TRBD2 (6 bases). The length of the CDR3 is 14 residues. Germline V gene lookup returns CDR1 SQVTM and CDR2 ANQGSEA. Trimming left V 6 bases short and J 2 bases short, with 15 bases between. The CDR3 spells CSVDSGATTDTQYF. CDR3 in DNA: TGCAGCGTGGATAGCGGAGCTACCACAGATACGCAGTATTTT.

This clonotype was recorded many times. V and J are TRBV5-6 and TRBJ2-1; TRBD2 matches at 11 bases. The CDR3 spans 16 residues. Germline values: CDR1 SGHDT, CDR2 YYEEEE. After removal of 4 bases from V and 5 bases from J, the junction contained 8 bases not matched to a gene. CDR3 sequence reads: CASSIAVTSGNNEQFF. The CDR3 bases are TGTGCCAGCAGCATAGCGGTGACTAGCGGGAACAATGAGCAGTTCTTC. Filled out from reference TRBV5-6 and TRBJ2-1, the complete variable domain reads DAGVTQSPTHLIKTRGQQVTLRCSPKSGHDTVSWYQQALGQGPQFIFQYYEEEERQRGNFPDRFSGHQFPNYSSELNVNALLLGDSALYLCASSIAVTSGNNEQFFGPGTRLTVL.

The chain employs TRBV11-2 and TRBJ1-2; possibly TRBD1 for D (6 bases). Germline loops: CDR1 SGHAT, CDR2 FQNNGV. V was trimmed by 6 bases and J by 2 bases, leaving 13 bases between them. This CDR3 has 14 residues. The CDR3 DNA is TGTGCCAGCAGACCGGGGGGGCGGAACTATGGCTACACCTTC. Its protein product is CASRPGGRNYGYTF.

This clonotype was observed a handful of times. The chain combines TRBV10-2 with TRBJ2-1; the match to TRBD1 covers 9 bases. The V and J ends lost 6 bases and 8 bases, in that order; junction bases with no gene match: 5. This CDR3 is 13 amino acids long. Germline V lookup: CDR1 WSHSY, CDR2 SAAADI. CDR3 sequence (DNA): TGCGCCAGCAGCCGGGACAGGGTCGATGAGCAGTTCTTC. This gives the protein CASSRDRVDEQFF.